The text below deals with one T cell receptor (beta chain). The data belong to a study of blood T cell repertoires in COVID-19. About the research overall: T cells, B-cell-depleted T cells, or PBMCs provided the cDNA or gDNA that served as material.

The table came from immunoSEQ multiplex PCR; TCRdb's copy has only in-frame clones and leaves some out. The sample has 110,000 to 150,000 clones, just under 85% seen once. The CDR3 contains 13 residues. Looked up from germline, CDR1 is WNHNN and CDR2 is SYGVQD (reference sequence). The ends were cut back, 8 bases at V and 4 bases at J, with 13 bases in the middle. The sample consisted of PBMCs or T cells enriched from blood (not recorded which). The chain joins TRBV10-1 to TRBJ2-3; TRBD2 is a possible D gene (5 bases). This sequence originates from a woman in her 40s who had recovered from COVID-19. CDR3: CASGSAGADTQYF. The CDR3 DNA is TGCGCCAGCGGGAGCGCCGGGGCAGATACGCAGTATTTT.